The clone carrying this T cell receptor (beta chain) was seen more than once but under ten times. The antigen is undetermined. Profiling relied on immunoSEQ multiplex PCR, and the TCRdb table lists in-frame clones only, not all of them. Here the sample spans 100,000 to 150,000 clones, approximately 91% being singletons. This sample stems from a study of T cell responses to AZD1222 COVID-19 vaccine. Whole-study findings and limits: Breadth and depth of Spike-specific TCRs rose after two AZD1222 doses. Females made up more of the donors, who were largely white British, and clonal diversity may have come out too low. It was only 6 or 7 AZD1222 recipients who were seropositive at baseline.

This CDR3 is 12 amino acids long. Trimming cost V 3 bases and J 4 bases, with 6 bases left between them. CDR1 is SNHLY, CDR2 FYNNEI, per germline. This receptor was obtained from an adult in good health. The V and J genes are TRBV2 and TRBJ1-1; no clear D gene. Sequenced here: peripheral blood, sampled on day 0 of AZD1222 vaccination. The CDR3: CASSEGGTEAFF. The CDR3, as DNA: TGTGCCAGCAGTGAGGGAGGCACTGAAGCTTTCTTT.